This T cell receptor beta chain came from a study of blood T cell repertoires in COVID-19. Turning to the study itself: Both acute and convalescent COVID-19 samples were obtained from the United States, Italy and Spain. PBMCs, B-cell-depleted T cells, or T cells provided the cDNA or gDNA that made up the material.

Per the original methods: The authors estimated nucleated cell counts from reference gene primer amplification. Here immunoSEQ multiplex PCR was the method, and the copy in TCRdb shows in-frame clones only, minus some. V and J calls plus clone size are reproduced from that table; the DNA served to infer D and trimming. In the table there are around 300,000 clones, approximately 88% of which are singletons. This CDR3 has 15 residues. Germline lookup yields CDR1 SGHRS and CDR2 YFSETQ. Deletions cut 0 bases from V and 3 bases from J, with 12 bases between. This clonotype was sampled from a middle-aged woman who had recovered from COVID-19. The V call is TRBV5-1, the J call TRBJ1-1; D may be TRBD1 (5 bases). Specimen: peripheral blood. The CDR3 DNA reads as TGCGCCAGCAGCTTGGGGGTTGGAGGGGACACTGAAGCTTTCTTT. As protein: CASSLGVGGDTEAFF.